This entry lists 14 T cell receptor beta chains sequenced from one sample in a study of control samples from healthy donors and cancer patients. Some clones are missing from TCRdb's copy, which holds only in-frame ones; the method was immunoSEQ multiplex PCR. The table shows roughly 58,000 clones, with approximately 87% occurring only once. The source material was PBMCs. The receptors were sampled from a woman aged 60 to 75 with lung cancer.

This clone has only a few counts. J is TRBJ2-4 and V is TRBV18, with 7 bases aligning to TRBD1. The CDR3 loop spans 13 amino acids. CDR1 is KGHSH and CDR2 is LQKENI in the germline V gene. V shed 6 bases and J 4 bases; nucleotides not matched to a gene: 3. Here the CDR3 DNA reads TGTGCCAGCTCCGAGACAGGGAAAAACATTCAGTACTTC. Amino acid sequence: CASSETGKNIQYF. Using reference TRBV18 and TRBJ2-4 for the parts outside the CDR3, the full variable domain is NAGVMQNPRHLVRRRGQEARLRCSPMKGHSHVYWYRQLPEEGLKFMVYLQKENIIDESGMPKERFSAEFPKEGPSILRIQQVVRGDSAAYFCASSETGKNIQYFGAGTRLSVL.

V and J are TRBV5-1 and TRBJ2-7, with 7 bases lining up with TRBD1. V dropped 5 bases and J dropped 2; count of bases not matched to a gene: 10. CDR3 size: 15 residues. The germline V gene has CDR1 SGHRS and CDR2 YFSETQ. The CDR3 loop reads CASRSLQGPPYEQYF. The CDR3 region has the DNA TGCGCCAGCAGATCCTTACAGGGGCCCCCCTACGAGCAGTACTTC.

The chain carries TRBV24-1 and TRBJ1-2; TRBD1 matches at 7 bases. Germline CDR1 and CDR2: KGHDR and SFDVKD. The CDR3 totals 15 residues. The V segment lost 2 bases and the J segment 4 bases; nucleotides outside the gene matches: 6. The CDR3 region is CATSDSQPGGYGYTF. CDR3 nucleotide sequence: TGTGCCACCAGTGATTCCCAACCAGGGGGCTATGGCTACACCTTC.

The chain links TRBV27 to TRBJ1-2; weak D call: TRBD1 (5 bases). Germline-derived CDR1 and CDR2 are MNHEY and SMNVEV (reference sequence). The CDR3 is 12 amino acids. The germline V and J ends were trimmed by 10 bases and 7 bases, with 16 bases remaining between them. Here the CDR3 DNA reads TGTGCCACCCAGGGACGGGGATTTGGCTACACCTTC. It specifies CATQGRGFGYTF.

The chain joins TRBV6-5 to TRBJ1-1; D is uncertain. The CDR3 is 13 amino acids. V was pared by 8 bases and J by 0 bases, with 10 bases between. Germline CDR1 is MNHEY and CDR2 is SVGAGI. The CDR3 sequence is CASSGSLNTEAFF. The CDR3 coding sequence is TGTGCCAGCTCCGGGTCTTTGAACACTGAAGCTTTCTTT.

The CDR3 here is CASREDRGIAYEQYF. In nucleotides, the CDR3 is TGCGCCAGCAGAGAAGACAGGGGTATCGCCTACGAGCAGTACTTC. The chain joins TRBV5-1 to TRBJ2-7, with 8 nucleotides matching TRBD1. CDR1 is SGHRS and CDR2 is YFSETQ in the germline V gene. The CDR3 consists of 15 residues. The junction had 9 bases not matched to a gene; V was cut back by 5 bases and J by 2 bases.

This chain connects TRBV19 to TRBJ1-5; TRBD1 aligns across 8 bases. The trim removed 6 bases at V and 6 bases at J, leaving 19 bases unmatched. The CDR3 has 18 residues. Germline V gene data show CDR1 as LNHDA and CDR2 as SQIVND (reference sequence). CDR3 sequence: CASSKIQSLQGAGQPQHF. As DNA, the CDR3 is TGTGCCAGTAGCAAAATACAAAGCCTCCAGGGGGCGGGTCAGCCCCAGCATTTT.

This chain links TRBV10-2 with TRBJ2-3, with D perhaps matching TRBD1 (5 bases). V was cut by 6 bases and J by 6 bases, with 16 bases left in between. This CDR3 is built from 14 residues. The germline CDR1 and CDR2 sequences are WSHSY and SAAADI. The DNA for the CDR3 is TGCGCCAGCAGGGATGGACACCTTTCCGATACGCAGTATTTT. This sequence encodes CASRDGHLSDTQYF.

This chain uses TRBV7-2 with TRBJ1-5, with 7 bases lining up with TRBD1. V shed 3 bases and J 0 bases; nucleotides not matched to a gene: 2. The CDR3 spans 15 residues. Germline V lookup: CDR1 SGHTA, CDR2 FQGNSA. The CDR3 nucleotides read TGTGCCAGCAGCTTGGGACAGAATAGCAATCAGCCCCAGCATTTT. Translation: CASSLGQNSNQPQHF.

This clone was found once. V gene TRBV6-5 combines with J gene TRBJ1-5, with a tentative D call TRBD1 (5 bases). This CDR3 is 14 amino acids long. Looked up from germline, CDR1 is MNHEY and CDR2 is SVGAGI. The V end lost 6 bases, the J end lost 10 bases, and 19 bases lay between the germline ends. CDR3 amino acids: CASRNRDGDNPQHF. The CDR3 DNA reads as TGTGCCAGCAGGAACCGGGACGGTGACAATCCCCAGCATTTT.

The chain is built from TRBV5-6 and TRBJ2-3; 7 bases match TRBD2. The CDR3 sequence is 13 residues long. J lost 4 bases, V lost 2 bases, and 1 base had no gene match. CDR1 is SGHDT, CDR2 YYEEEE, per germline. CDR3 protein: CASSFREADTQYF. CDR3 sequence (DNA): TGTGCCAGCAGCTTCCGGGAGGCAGATACGCAGTATTTT.

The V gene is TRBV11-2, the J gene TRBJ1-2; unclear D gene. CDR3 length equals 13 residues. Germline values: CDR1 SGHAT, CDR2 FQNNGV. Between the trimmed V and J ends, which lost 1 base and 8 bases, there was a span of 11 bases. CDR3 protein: CASSLASGWGYTF. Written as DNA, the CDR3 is TGTGCCAGCAGCTTAGCCTCAGGATGGGGCTACACCTTC. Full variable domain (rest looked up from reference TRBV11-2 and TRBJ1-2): EAGVAQSPRYKIIEKRQSVAFWCNPISGHATLYWYQQILGQGPKLLIQFQNNGVVDDSQLPKDRFSAERLKGVDSTLKIQPAKLEDSAVYLCASSLASGWGYTFGSGTRLTVV.

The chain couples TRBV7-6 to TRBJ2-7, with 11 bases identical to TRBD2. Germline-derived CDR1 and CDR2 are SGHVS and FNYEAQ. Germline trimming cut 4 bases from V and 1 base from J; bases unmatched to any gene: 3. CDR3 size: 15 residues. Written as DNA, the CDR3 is TGTGCCAGCAGCTCGGGGACTAGCGGATCCTACGAGCAGTACTTC. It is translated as CASSSGTSGSYEQYF.

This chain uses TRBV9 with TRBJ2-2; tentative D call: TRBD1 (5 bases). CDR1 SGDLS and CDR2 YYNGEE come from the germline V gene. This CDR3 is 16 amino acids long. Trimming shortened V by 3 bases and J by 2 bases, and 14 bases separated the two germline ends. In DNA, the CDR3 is TGTGCCAGCAGCGCCCCCAGGGCGCGCAACACCGGGGAGCTGTTTTTT. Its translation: CASSAPRARNTGELFF.